This TCR beta chain emerged from a study of T cells after yellow fever vaccination. UMIs were added to TCR cDNA along with a universal primer site when it was made by 5'RACE template switching. A single record per CDR3 protein comes from TCRdb applying MiXCR to the 5' RACE reads. The table has more than 200,000 distinct CDR3 sequences, 3.6% seen once. This clonotype was counted ten times or more. V was cut by 0 bases and J by 5 bases, with 11 bases left in between. The length of the CDR3 is 16 residues. The germline V gene encodes CDR1 LGHNA and CDR2 YNFKEQ. Sequenced material: PBMCs, taken 15 days after the yellow fever booster vaccination. The TCR comes from a man younger than 35 who received the YFV17D yellow fever vaccine. The chain links TRBV4-2 to TRBJ1-6; D is ambiguous. In nucleotides, the CDR3 is TGTGCCAGCAGCCAAGACAGGAATGGGAATAATTCACCCCTCCACTTT. It translates to CASSQDRNGNNSPLHF.